The 25 T cell receptor beta chains in this list originate from one sample, sequenced in a study of cytomegalovirus exposure and HLA in healthy donors (dated 2017 in TCRdb). The library was prepared using the immunoSEQ multiplex PCR assay. For the multiplex PCR, a mixture combining 60 forward primers for TCR Vbeta segments and 13 reverse primers for TCR Jbeta segments was used. TCRdb carries this immuneACCESS record with in-frame sequences only. Its versions omit some clonotypes, under half of them owing to an unresolved V gene in the studies checked, with the rest unexplained. This sample holds 35,000 to 50,000 clones; roughly 80% were observed only once. The ten biggest clones cover 1.4% of the sample. The sequencing input was PBMCs. These receptors were taken from a man under 40 in good health and CMV-seronegative.

This chain uses TRBV7-2 with TRBJ2-7, with 7 bases fitting TRBD1. The CDR3 sequence is 16 residues long. Germline CDR1 SGHTA, CDR2 FQGNSA. The J segment lost 0 bases and the V segment lost 5 bases, leaving 10 bases of the junction unmatched. The CDR3, as DNA: TGTGCCAGCAGCATAACCGGGACAGCGGACTCCTACGAGCAGTACTTC. Translated: CASSITGTADSYEQYF.

The CDR3 sequence: CASRLHTGGKVTQYF. The CDR3 DNA reads TGTGCCAGCAGACTACACACAGGGGGTAAGGTGACGCAGTATTTT. The V and J genes are TRBV6-5 and TRBJ2-3; 8 nucleotides line up with TRBD1. The germline CDR1 and CDR2 sequences are MNHEY and SVGAGI. The ends lost 6 bases at V and 9 bases at J; junction bases unmatched: 14. The CDR3 has 15 amino acids.

Only one count was recorded for this clone. CDR3 residues: CASSDSRQGGDTQYF. As DNA, the CDR3 is TGTGCCAGCAGTGACTCGAGGCAGGGTGGTGATACGCAGTATTTT. V gene TRBV6-4 combines with J gene TRBJ2-3, with TRBD1 as a possible D gene (5 bases). The germline V and J ends were trimmed by 0 bases and 6 bases, with 13 bases remaining between them. The CDR3 totals 15 residues. Germline CDR1 and CDR2: MRHNA and SNTAGT.

V and J are TRBV7-8 and TRBJ1-5; the match to TRBD1 covers 9 bases. Losses at the gene ends were 4 bases for V and 3 bases for J; bases not matched to a gene: 7. CDR1 is SGHVS and CDR2 is FQNEAQ in the germline V gene. This CDR3 has 16 residues. CDR3 residues: CASSSYRTGVNQPQHF. CDR3 nucleotide sequence: TGTGCCAGCAGCTCGTATCGGACAGGGGTCAATCAGCCCCAGCATTTT.

V and J are TRBV7-2 and TRBJ1-5; 7 positions match TRBD1. With V trimmed by 1 base and J by 3 bases, 3 bases remained unmatched. The CDR3 extends over 15 amino acids. CDR1 and CDR2 from the germline V gene are SGHTA and FQGNSA. The CDR3 DNA follows: TGTGCCAGCAGCTTAGGGCAGGGGGACAATCAGCCCCAGCATTTT. Residues: CASSLGQGDNQPQHF.

The chain joins TRBV28 to TRBJ2-1, with unresolved D. Trimming pared 6 bases from V and 5 bases from J, leaving 5 bases between. The CDR3 spans 11 residues. CDR1 and CDR2 from the germline V gene are MDHEN and SYDVKM. The DNA of the CDR3 is TGTGCCAGCAGGGAGAACAATGAGCAGTTCTTC. Translating gives CASRENNEQFF.

The V call is TRBV11-3, the J call TRBJ1-1; D ambiguous. The V and J ends lost 2 bases and 1 base respectively, with 5 bases between them. The CDR3 has 13 residues. The V gene's germline CDR1 is SGHNT and CDR2 YENEEA. The CDR3 DNA reads as TGTGCCAGCAGCTTACGGGGGAACACTGAAGCTTTCTTT. Translated: CASSLRGNTEAFF.

This clone has only a few counts. The chain joins TRBV19 to TRBJ1-1; 9 bases map to TRBD1. CDR1 is LNHDA, CDR2 SQIVND, per germline (reference sequence). There are 16 residues in the CDR3. J was trimmed by 2 bases and V by 6 bases; bases with no gene match: 10. CDR3 sequence: CASSPGQGRFNTEAFF. The CDR3, as DNA: TGTGCCAGTAGCCCGGGACAGGGTCGATTTAACACTGAAGCTTTCTTT.

The genes are TRBV12-5 and TRBJ1-5, with TRBD1 as a possible D gene (5 bases). The CDR3 consists of 15 residues. The germline V gene encodes CDR1 LGHNT and CDR2 FRNRAP. Trimming removed 3 bases from V and 3 bases from J, with 12 bases in between. CDR3 amino acids: CASGFSGGNNQPQHF. CDR3 nucleotide sequence: TGTGCTAGTGGTTTCTCGGGGGGTAACAATCAGCCCCAGCATTTT.

The chain has TRBV7-2 and TRBJ1-2, with a possible D match to TRBD1 (5 bases). With 10 bases removed from V and 4 bases from J, the gap between germline ends came to 19 bases. Germline lookup yields CDR1 SGHTA and CDR2 FQGNSA. The CDR3 is made up of 14 amino acids. CDR3: CATTPGPGGYGYTF. CDR3 in DNA: TGTGCCACCACCCCCGGGCCGGGGGGCTATGGCTACACCTTC. The variable domain in full, completed from reference TRBV7-2 and TRBJ1-2, reads GAGVSQSPSNKVTEKGKDVELRCDPISGHTALYWYRQSLGQGLEFLIYFQGNSAPDKSGLPSDRFSAERTGGSVSTLTIQRTQQEDSAVYLCATTPGPGGYGYTFGSGTRLTVV.

The V and J genes are TRBV7-8 and TRBJ1-2, with a tentative D call TRBD1 (5 bases). The CDR3 contains 16 residues. V gave up 2 bases and J gave up 7 bases, with 20 bases separating them. Germline loops: CDR1 SGHVS, CDR2 FQNEAQ. The CDR3 DNA is TGTGCCAGCAGCTTACGACGGAATAAGGGGCCGGGTGGCTACACCTTC. Amino acid sequence: CASSLRRNKGPGGYTF.

The chain carries TRBV27 and TRBJ1-1, with D perhaps TRBD1 (5 bases). The CDR3 totals 13 residues. CDR1 is MNHEY, CDR2 SMNVEV, per germline (reference sequence). V was trimmed by 10 bases and J by 5 bases, leaving 17 bases between them. The CDR3 DNA sequence: TGTGCCACCAGATCCAGGGAATTAACTGAAGCTTTCTTT. Translation gives CATRSRELTEAFF.

There are a few counts of this clone. The chain carries TRBV28 and TRBJ1-2; a weak D match, TRBD1 (6 bases). Germline loops: CDR1 MDHEN, CDR2 SYDVKM. V was shortened by 4 bases and J by 1 base, with 16 bases between the two germline ends. The CDR3 runs to 16 residues. CDR3 sequence (DNA): TGTGCCAGCAGTTCCCCGAGGGGACAAAATAACTATGGCTACACCTTC. Translating it yields CASSSPRGQNNYGYTF.

The rearrangement links TRBV10-2 to TRBJ2-1; perhaps TRBD2 as D (6 bases). Trimming shortened V by 4 bases and J by 8 bases, and 12 bases separated the two germline ends. Per germline, CDR1 WSHSY and CDR2 SAAADI. This CDR3 comprises 13 residues. DNA of the CDR3: TGCGCCAGCAGTGTTTTTTGGGACTATGAGCAGTTCTTC. This sequence encodes CASSVFWDYEQFF.

V and J are TRBV5-1 and TRBJ2-7; weak D call: TRBD1 (6 bases). The V and J ends lost 1 base and 0 bases respectively, with 11 bases between them. The CDR3 length is 15 residues. Per germline, CDR1 SGHRS and CDR2 YFSETQ. In nucleotides, the CDR3 is TGCGCCAGCAGCTTGAACAGGGACCGCTCCTACGAGCAGTACTTC. Translating gives CASSLNRDRSYEQYF.

V gene TRBV11-3 combines with J gene TRBJ2-5, with D perhaps matching TRBD2 (5 bases). The CDR3 runs to 14 residues. Germline CDR1 SGHNT, CDR2 YENEEA. The V end lost 5 bases, the J end lost 5 bases, and 15 bases lay between the germline ends. The CDR3 DNA follows: TGTGCCAGCAGCCCCGGGAAGGGATTGGAGACCCAGTACTTC. Translating it yields CASSPGKGLETQYF.

The chain joins TRBV30 to TRBJ1-5; D possibly corresponds to TRBD1 (6 bases). This CDR3 has 18 amino acids. V was pared by 3 bases and J by 2 bases, with 23 bases between. From germline, CDR1 is GTSNPN and CDR2 SVGIG (reference sequence). The CDR3: CAWRFGRGEYAGNQPQHF. CDR3 coding DNA: TGTGCCTGGAGATTCGGGAGGGGGGAGTACGCTGGCAATCAGCCCCAGCATTTT.

V gene TRBV27 combines with J gene TRBJ2-1; TRBD1 matches 7 bases. J gave up 4 bases and V 5 bases, and 5 bases lay outside the gene matches. This CDR3 region has 14 residues. Germline V gene data show CDR1 as MNHEY and CDR2 as SMNVEV (reference sequence). CDR3: CASSMTGWYNEQFF. CDR3 coding DNA: TGTGCCAGCAGTATGACAGGGTGGTACAATGAGCAGTTCTTC.

The rearrangement uses TRBV5-1 and TRBJ2-3; 7 bases line up with TRBD2. V was pared by 1 base and J by 6 bases, with 11 bases of the junction left unmatched. Germline V gene sequence: CDR1 SGHRS, CDR2 YFSETQ. This CDR3 region has 16 residues. The CDR3 DNA sequence: TGCGCCAGCAGCTTGTTGACTAGCAGCCTGTACGATACGCAGTATTTT. Its translation: CASSLLTSSLYDTQYF.

Here the CDR3 reads CASSWDRAETDTQYF. In nucleotides, the CDR3 is TGCGCCAGCAGCTGGGACAGGGCGGAAACAGATACGCAGTATTTT. The gene calls are TRBV5-1 and TRBJ2-3; TRBD1 matches at 9 bases. The V gene end was trimmed by 3 bases and the J gene end by 3 bases; junction bases not matched to a gene: 5. Per germline, CDR1 SGHRS and CDR2 YFSETQ. This CDR3 has 15 amino acids. Combining the CDR3 with reference TRBV5-1 and TRBJ2-3 gives the whole variable domain KAGVTQTPRYLIKTRGQQVTLSCSPISGHRSVSWYQQTPGQGLQFLFEYFSETQRNKGNFPGRFSGRQFSNSRSEMNVSTLELGDSALYLCASSWDRAETDTQYFGPGTRLTVL.

This clone was observed once. The chain combines TRBV28 with TRBJ1-1; 9 nucleotides match TRBD1. The junction had 13 bases not matched to a gene; V was cut back by 7 bases and J by 10 bases. The CDR3 runs to 14 residues. Germline CDR1 MDHEN, CDR2 SYDVKM. Written as DNA, the CDR3 is TGTGCCAGCACCCTACAGGGGGCCTTGCCTGGAGCTTTCTTT. This translates into CASTLQGALPGAFF.

This clone was recorded a few times. This sequence joins TRBV5-4 and TRBJ1-3, with unresolved D. The CDR3 has 15 amino acids. Germline V CDR1 and CDR2: SGHNT, YYREEE (reference sequence). The germline V and J ends were trimmed by 0 bases and 0 bases, with 7 bases remaining between them. The CDR3 DNA reads TGTGCCAGCAGCTTGGGAGGGAGCTCTGGAAACACCATATATTTT. Translated, it gives CASSLGGSSGNTIYF.

This clone has more than one count but fewer than ten. In DNA, the CDR3 is TGCGCCAGCAGCCAAGAGGGCAGGGGCAATGAGCAGTTCTTC. This encodes CASSQEGRGNEQFF. This chain uses TRBV4-1 with TRBJ2-1, with D maybe TRBD1 (6 bases). Germline assignment: CDR1 MGHRA and CDR2 YSYEKL. V dropped 0 bases and J dropped 6 bases, with 9 bases sitting between them. This CDR3 has 14 residues.

This sequence joins TRBV2 and TRBJ2-2, with 11 bases lining up with TRBD2. Germline V gene data show CDR1 as SNHLY and CDR2 as FYNNEI. This CDR3 has 15 amino acids. V shed 6 bases and J 4 bases; nucleotides not matched to a gene: 4. CDR3 residues: CASRVGLAATGELFF. The CDR3, as DNA: TGTGCCAGCAGGGTGGGACTAGCGGCCACCGGGGAGCTGTTTTTT.

The V and J genes are TRBV5-4 and TRBJ1-3, with 7 bases aligning to TRBD1. The CDR3 totals 15 residues. Germline-derived CDR1 and CDR2 are SGHNT and YYREEE (reference sequence). V was pared by 4 bases and J by 4 bases, with 8 bases of the junction left unmatched. The CDR3 DNA reads as TGTGCCAGCAGCGAGAACAGGGGTGAAGGAAACACCATATATTTT. It codes for CASSENRGEGNTIYF.